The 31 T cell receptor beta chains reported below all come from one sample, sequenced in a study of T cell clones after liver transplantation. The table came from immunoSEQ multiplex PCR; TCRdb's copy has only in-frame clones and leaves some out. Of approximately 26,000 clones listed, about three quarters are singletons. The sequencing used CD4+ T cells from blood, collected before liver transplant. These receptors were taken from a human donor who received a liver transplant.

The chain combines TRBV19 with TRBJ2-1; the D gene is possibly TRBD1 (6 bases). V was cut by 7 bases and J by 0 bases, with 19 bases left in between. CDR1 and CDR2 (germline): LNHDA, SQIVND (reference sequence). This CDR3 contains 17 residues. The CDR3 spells CASTQGGKRSSYNEQFF. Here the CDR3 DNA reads TGTGCCAGTACCCAAGGGGGAAAGCGTAGCTCCTACAATGAGCAGTTCTTC.

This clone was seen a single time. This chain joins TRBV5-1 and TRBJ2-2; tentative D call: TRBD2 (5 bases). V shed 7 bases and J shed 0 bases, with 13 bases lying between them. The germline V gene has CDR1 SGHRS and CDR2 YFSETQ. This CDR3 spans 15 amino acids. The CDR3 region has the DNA TGCGCCAGCGCAAGGGAGCCTCCGAACACCGGGGAGCTGTTTTTT. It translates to CASAREPPNTGELFF.

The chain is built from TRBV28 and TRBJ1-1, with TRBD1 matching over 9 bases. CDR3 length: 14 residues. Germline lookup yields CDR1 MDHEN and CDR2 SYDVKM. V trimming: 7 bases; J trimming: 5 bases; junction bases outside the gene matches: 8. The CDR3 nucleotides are TGTGCCAGCATAAGTGGGGACAGGGTTACTGAAGCTTTCTTT. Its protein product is CASISGDRVTEAFF.

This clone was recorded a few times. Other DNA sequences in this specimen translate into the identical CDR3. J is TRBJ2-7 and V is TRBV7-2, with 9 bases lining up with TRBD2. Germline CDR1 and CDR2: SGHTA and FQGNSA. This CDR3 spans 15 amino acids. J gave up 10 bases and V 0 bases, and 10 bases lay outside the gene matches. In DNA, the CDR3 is TGTGCCAGCAGCTTAGCGGTAGCGGGGGCCGGATATCAGTACTTC. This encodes CASSLAVAGAGYQYF.

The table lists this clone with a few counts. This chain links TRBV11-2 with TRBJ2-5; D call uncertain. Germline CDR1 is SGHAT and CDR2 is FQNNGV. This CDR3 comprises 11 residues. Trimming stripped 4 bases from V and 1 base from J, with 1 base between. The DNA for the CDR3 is TGTGCCAGCAGCTCCCAAGAGACCCAGTACTTC. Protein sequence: CASSSQETQYF.

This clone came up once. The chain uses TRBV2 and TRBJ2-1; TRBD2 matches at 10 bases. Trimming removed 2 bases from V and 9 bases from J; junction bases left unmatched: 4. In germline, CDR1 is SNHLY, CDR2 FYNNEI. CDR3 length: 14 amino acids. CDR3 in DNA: TGTGCCAGCAGTGAACTAGCGGGGGCTGGTGAGCAGTTCTTC. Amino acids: CASSELAGAGEQFF.

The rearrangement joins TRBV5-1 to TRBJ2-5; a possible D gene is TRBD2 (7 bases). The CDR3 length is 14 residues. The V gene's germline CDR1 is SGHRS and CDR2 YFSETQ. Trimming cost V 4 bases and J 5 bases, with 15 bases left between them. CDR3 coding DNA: TGCGCCAGCAGCCCAGGAGGGAGGGGGGAGACCCAGTACTTC. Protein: CASSPGGRGETQYF.

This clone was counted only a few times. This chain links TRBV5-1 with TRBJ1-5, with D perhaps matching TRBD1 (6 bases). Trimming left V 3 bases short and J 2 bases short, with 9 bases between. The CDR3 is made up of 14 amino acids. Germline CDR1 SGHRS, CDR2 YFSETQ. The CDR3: CASSSSGGNQPQHF. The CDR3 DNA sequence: TGCGCCAGCAGCTCGTCAGGGGGCAATCAGCCCCAGCATTTT.

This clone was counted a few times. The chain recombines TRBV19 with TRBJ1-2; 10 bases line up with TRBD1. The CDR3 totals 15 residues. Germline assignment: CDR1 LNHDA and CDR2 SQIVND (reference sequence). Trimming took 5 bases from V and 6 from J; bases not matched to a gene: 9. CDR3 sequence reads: CASSSRTGGNDGYTF. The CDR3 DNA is TGTGCCAGTAGTTCCCGGACAGGGGGAAATGATGGCTACACCTTC.

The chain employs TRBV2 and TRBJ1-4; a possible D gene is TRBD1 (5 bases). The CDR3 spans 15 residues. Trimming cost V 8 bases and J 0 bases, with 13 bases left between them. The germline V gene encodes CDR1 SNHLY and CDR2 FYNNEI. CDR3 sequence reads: CASGQGLSTNEKLFF. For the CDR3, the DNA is TGTGCCAGCGGGCAGGGATTATCAACTAATGAAAAACTGTTTTTT.

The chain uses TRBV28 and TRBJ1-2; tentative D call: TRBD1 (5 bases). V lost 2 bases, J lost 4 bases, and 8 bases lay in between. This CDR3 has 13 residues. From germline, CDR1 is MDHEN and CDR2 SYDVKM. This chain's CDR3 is CASSLGGGYGYTF. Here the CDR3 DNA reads TGTGCCAGCAGTTTAGGGGGGGGCTATGGCTACACCTTC.

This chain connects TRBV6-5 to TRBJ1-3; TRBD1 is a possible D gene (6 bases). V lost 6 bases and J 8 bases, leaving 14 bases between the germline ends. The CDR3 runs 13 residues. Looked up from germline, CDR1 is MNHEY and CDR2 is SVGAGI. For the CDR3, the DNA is TGTGCCAGCAGCCCCGGGGGGGCGGACACCATATATTTT. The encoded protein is CASSPGGADTIYF.

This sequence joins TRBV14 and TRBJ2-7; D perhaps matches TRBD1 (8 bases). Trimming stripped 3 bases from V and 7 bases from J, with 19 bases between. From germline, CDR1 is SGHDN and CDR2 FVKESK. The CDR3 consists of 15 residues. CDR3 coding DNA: TGTGCCAGCAGCCACCTTAGACAGGGGACTACGGAGCAGTACTTC. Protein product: CASSHLRQGTTEQYF.

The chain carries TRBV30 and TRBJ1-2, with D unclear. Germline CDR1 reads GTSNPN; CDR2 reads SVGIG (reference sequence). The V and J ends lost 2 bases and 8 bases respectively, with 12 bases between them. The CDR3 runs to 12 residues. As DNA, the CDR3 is TGTGCCTGGAGTCAGGCAAGAGGAGGCTACACCTTC. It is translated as CAWSQARGGYTF.

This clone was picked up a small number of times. The CDR3 DNA follows: TGTGCCAGCAGCTTGTCGATGGAGCTTTCCTACGAGCAGTACGTC. Protein: CASSLSMELSYEQYV. V gene TRBV5-6 combines with J gene TRBJ2-7; D uncertain. This CDR3 region has 15 residues. Deletions cut 1 base from V and 1 base from J, with 12 bases between. The germline V gene has CDR1 SGHDT and CDR2 YYEEEE.

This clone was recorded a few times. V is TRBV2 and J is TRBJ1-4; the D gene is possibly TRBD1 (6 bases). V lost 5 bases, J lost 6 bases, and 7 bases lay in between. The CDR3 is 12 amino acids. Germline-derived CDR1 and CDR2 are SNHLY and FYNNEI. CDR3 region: CASSRQDEKLFF. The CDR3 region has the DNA TGTGCCAGCAGTCGACAGGATGAAAAACTGTTTTTT.

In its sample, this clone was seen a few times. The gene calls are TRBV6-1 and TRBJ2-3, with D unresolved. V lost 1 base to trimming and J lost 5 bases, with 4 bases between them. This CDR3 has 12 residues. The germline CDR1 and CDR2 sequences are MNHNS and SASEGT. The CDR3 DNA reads TGTGCCAGCAGTGAAGTTGTAGATACGCAGTATTTT. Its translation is CASSEVVDTQYF.

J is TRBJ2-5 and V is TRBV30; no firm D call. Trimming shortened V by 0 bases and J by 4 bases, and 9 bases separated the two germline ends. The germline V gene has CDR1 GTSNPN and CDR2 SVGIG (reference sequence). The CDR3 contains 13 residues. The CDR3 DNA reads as TGTGCCTGGAGTGTGGGTTTGCGAGAGACCCAGTACTTC. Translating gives CAWSVGLRETQYF.

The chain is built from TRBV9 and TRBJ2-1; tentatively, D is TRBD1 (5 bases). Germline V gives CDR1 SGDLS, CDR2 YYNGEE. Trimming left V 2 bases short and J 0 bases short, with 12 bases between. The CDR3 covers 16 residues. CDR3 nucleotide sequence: TGTGCCAGCAGCGTTGGAACCGACAGCTCCTACAATGAGCAGTTCTTC. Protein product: CASSVGTDSSYNEQFF.

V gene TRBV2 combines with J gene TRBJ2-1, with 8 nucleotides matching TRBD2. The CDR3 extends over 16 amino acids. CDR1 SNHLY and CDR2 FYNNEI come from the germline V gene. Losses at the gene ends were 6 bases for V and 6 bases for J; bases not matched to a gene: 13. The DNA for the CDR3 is TGTGCCAGCAGGAGGGGACTACGGGGGGGCCTCAATGAGCAGTTCTTC. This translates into CASRRGLRGGLNEQFF.

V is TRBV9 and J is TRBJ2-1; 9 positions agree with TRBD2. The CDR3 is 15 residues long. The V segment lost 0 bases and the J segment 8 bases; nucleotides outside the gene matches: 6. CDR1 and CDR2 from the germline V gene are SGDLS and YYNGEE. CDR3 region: CASSVVSSGMDEQFF. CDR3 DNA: TGTGCCAGCAGCGTAGTATCTAGCGGGATGGATGAGCAGTTCTTC. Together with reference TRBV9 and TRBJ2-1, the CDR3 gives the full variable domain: DSGVTQTPKHLITATGQRVTLRCSPRSGDLSVYWYQQSLDQGLQFLIQYYNGEERAKGNILERFSAQQFPDLHSELNLSSLELGDSALYFCASSVVSSGMDEQFFGPGTRLTVL.

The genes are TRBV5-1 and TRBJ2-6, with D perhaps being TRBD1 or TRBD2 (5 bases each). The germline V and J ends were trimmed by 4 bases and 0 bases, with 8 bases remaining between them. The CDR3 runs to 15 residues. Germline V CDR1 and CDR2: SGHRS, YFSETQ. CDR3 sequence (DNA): TGCGCCAGCAGCCGAGGGGTCTCTGGGGCCAACGTCCTGACTTTC. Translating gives CASSRGVSGANVLTF.

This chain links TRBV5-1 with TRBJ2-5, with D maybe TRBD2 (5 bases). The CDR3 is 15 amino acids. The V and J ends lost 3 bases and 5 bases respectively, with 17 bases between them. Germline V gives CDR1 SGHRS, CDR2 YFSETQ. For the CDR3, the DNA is TGCGCCAGCAGCTCCTTCGGCGAAGGCGGGGAGACCCAGTACTTC. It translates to CASSSFGEGGETQYF.

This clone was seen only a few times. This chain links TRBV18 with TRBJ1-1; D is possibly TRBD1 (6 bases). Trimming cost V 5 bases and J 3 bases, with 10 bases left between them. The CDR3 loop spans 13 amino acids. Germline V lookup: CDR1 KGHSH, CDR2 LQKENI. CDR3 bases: TGTGCCAGCTCATACTCAGGGGACACTGAAGCTTTCTTT. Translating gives CASSYSGDTEAFF.

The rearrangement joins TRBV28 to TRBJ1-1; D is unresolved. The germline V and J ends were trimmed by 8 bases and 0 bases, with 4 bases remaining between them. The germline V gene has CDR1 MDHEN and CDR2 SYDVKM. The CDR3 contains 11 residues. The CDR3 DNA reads TGTGCCAGCCTTATGAACACTGAAGCTTTCTTT. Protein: CASLMNTEAFF.

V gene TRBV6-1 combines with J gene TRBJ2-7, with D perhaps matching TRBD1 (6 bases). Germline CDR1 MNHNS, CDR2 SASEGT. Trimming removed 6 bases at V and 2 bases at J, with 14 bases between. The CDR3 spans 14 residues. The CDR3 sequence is CASRRAGVPYEQYV. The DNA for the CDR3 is TGTGCCAGCAGACGAGCAGGGGTCCCCTACGAGCAGTACGTC.

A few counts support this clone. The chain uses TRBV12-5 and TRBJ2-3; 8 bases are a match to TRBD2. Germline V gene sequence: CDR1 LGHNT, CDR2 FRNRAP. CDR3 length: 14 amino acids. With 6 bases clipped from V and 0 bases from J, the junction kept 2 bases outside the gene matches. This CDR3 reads CASGPSGSTDTQYF. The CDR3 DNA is TGTGCTAGTGGCCCTAGCGGGAGCACAGATACGCAGTATTTT.

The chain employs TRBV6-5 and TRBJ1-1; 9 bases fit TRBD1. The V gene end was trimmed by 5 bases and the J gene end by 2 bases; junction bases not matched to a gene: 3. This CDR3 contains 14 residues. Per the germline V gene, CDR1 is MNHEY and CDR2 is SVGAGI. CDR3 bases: TGTGCCAGCAGTAAGACAGGGGGTAACACTGAAGCTTTCTTT. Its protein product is CASSKTGGNTEAFF.

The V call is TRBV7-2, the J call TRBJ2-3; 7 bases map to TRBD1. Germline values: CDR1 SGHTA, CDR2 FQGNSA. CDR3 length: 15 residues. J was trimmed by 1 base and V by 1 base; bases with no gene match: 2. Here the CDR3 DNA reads TGTGCCAGCAGCTTAGGGGGGACAGGCACAGATACGCAGTATTTT. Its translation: CASSLGGTGTDTQYF.

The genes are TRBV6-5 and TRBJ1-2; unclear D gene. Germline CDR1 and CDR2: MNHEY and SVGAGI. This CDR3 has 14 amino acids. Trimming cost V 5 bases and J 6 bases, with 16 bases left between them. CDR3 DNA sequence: TGTGCCAGCAGTGAATTGGAGGGCTTGGATGGCTACACCTTC. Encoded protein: CASSELEGLDGYTF.

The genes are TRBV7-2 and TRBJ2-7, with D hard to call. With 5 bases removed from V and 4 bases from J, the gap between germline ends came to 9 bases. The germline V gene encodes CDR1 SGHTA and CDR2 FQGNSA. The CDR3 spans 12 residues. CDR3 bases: TGTGCCAGCAGCCAAAACAAGTACGAGCAGTACTTC. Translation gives CASSQNKYEQYF.